The present T cell receptor (beta chain) was sequenced within a study of cytomegalovirus exposure and HLA in healthy donors. PCR amplification relied on 60 Vbeta primers (plus 13 Jbeta primers). Assay used: immunoSEQ multiplex PCR; TCRdb lists only in-frame clones, some missing. The table lists 150,000 to 200,000 clones, 75% to 85% of them singletons. Only one count was recorded for this clone. The CDR3 loop spans 16 amino acids. The genes are TRBV21-1 and TRBJ1-5; the listed D gene, TRBD1, was not tested against the DNA. TRBV21-1 counts as a pseudogene. Sequencing was carried out using PBMCs. The clonotype originates from a man aged 45-65 years in good health and CMV-seropositive. The CDR3 sequence is CASSKEVGRGDQPQHF. The CDR3 nucleotides are TGTGCCAGCAGCAAAGAGGTAGGCAGGGGAGATCAGCCCCAGCATTTT.